The present T cell receptor (beta chain) was sequenced within a study of T cells in Graves' hyperthyroidism and ophthalmopathy. Overall study: Upon initial diagnosis and before any treatment, peripheral blood was collected.

TCR beta CDR3 region amplification was performed from RNA transcripts. The primer set for the first-round RT-PCR of the TCR CDR3 was HTBI. MiXCR, run by TCRdb on the multiplex PCR reads, gives a single entry per CDR3 protein. This sample has fewer than 650,000 distinct CDR3 sequences; 12% to 15% occur once, and the top ten carry roughly 7%. In this sample, this clonotype turned up many times. CDR1 is MNHEY and CDR2 is SMNVEV in the germline V gene (reference sequence). V was trimmed by 5 bases and J by 3 bases, leaving 16 bases between them. The CDR3 runs 15 residues. The PBMCs were sourced from fresh peripheral blood (less than 11 ml).

The gene calls are TRBV27 and TRBJ1-1; weak D call: TRBD1 (5 bases). Material: blood. The sequence derives from a woman aged 18-30 years with Graves' ophthalmopathy. This CDR3 reads CASSGGAFEDTEAFF. The DNA for the CDR3 is TGTGCCAGCAGTGGTGGGGCGTTTGAGGACACTGAAGCTTTCTTT.